Included here is one T cell receptor (beta chain) sequence, with context. Looked up from germline, CDR1 is LNHDA and CDR2 is SQIVND (reference sequence). The germline V and J ends were trimmed by 4 bases and 1 base, with 12 bases remaining between them. The CDR3 loop spans 15 amino acids. This entry comes from a study of blood T cell repertoires in COVID-19. Across the study: The study drew acute and convalescent COVID-19 samples from the United States, Italy and Spain. In each case, the material was cDNA or gDNA derived from T cells, B-cell-depleted T cells, or PBMCs.

Source study methods: The authors estimated nucleated cell counts from reference gene primer amplification. Clones were read by immunoSEQ multiplex PCR, and TCRdb kept only the in-frame ones, dropping some. V and J calls and clone size are as listed in that table; D and trimming were resolved from the DNA. In the table there are some 90,000 clones, 86% of which are singletons. V is TRBV19 and J is TRBJ2-3; the D gene is possibly TRBD2 (5 bases). The clonotype originates from a human donor in a cohort sampled during active COVID-19. The source material was peripheral blood. CDR3 coding DNA: TGTGCCAGTAGTACACTACTAGGCGGCACAGATACGCAGTATTTT. It is translated as CASSTLLGGTDTQYF.